Presented here are 23 T cell receptor beta chains from one specimen sequenced in a study of CD8 T cells in ankylosing spondylitis. TCRdb reprocessed the 5' RACE reads with MiXCR, giving one entry per CDR3 protein. This table holds over 200,000 distinct CDR3 sequences, about 10% found once. The sample consisted of blood, either unsorted or a sorted T cell fraction (not recorded which). Every receptor here comes from a male donor with ankylosing spondylitis or in good health (not recorded which).

This clonotype showed up many times. The V and J genes are TRBV18 and TRBJ1-2; the match to TRBD1 covers 7 bases. The germline V gene has CDR1 KGHSH and CDR2 LQKENI. This CDR3 is built from 16 residues. V shed 2 bases and J 2 bases; nucleotides not matched to a gene: 8. The CDR3 DNA follows: TGTGCCAGCTCACCATCGGGCCCGGGACAGAACTATGGCTACACCTTC. It codes for CASSPSGPGQNYGYTF.

At least ten counts were recorded for this clonotype. This chain links TRBV7-2 with TRBJ2-7, with unresolved D. V was shortened by 3 bases and J by 7 bases, with 13 bases between the two germline ends. The CDR3 is 13 amino acids. Germline V gene sequence: CDR1 SGHTA, CDR2 FQGNSA. The CDR3 protein is CASSFLGPGEQYF. The DNA of the CDR3 is TGTGCCAGCAGCTTCCTAGGGCCCGGGGAGCAGTACTTC.

V is TRBV6-5 and J is TRBJ2-1; D gene unclear. The CDR3 length is 12 residues. Trimming stripped 10 bases from V and 10 bases from J, with 17 bases between. In germline, CDR1 is MNHEY, CDR2 SVGAGI. CDR3 bases: TGTGCCATCACCTCCGACGCCAGGGAGCAGTTCTTC. Its translation is CAITSDAREQFF.

This clonotype was recorded many times. This chain joins TRBV5-1 and TRBJ2-7; D might be TRBD2 (6 bases). The CDR3 is made up of 14 amino acids. CDR1 is SGHRS, CDR2 YFSETQ, per germline. V lost 0 bases and J lost 6, with 13 bases in between. CDR3 DNA: TGCGCCAGCAGCTTGGGACTAGATGTTGGCGAGCAGTACTTC. Its protein product is CASSLGLDVGEQYF.

This clonotype has at least ten counts. The gene calls are TRBV7-2 and TRBJ2-7, with no clear D. The V and J ends lost 5 bases and 6 bases respectively, with 8 bases between them. CDR1 and CDR2 from the germline V gene are SGHTA and FQGNSA. The CDR3 runs 11 residues. CDR3 DNA sequence: TGTGCCAGCAGCGACAACGGCGAGCAGTACTTC. Translated: CASSDNGEQYF.

This clonotype was counted at least ten times. The V gene is TRBV29-1, the J gene TRBJ1-2; TRBD1 matches 10 bases. Trimming cost V 3 bases and J 0 bases; bases outside gene matches: 7. The CDR3 totals 16 residues. Germline lookup yields CDR1 SQVTM and CDR2 ANQGSEA. CDR3 residues: CSVDRLGQGTNYGYTF. The CDR3 region has the DNA TGCAGCGTTGATAGGTTGGGACAGGGGACTAACTATGGCTACACCTTC.

This chain links TRBV7-2 with TRBJ2-5; TRBD2 matches at 14 bases. The CDR3 has 17 amino acids. The V segment lost 4 bases and the J segment 5 bases; nucleotides outside the gene matches: 9. Per the germline V gene, CDR1 is SGHTA and CDR2 is FQGNSA. In nucleotides, the CDR3 is TGTGCCAGCAGCTCTCAGACTAGCGGGGGGGCCAGGGAGACCCAGTACTTC. Translating it yields CASSSQTSGGARETQYF. The full variable domain, rest sourced from reference TRBV7-2 and TRBJ2-5, is GAGVSQSPSNKVTEKGKDVELRCDPISGHTALYWYRQSLGQGLEFLIYFQGNSAPDKSGLPSDRFSAERTGGSVSTLTIQRTQQEDSAVYLCASSSQTSGGARETQYFGPGTRLLVL.

This clonotype has a count of ten or more. The V and J genes are TRBV7-9 and TRBJ1-1; D gene ambiguous. The germline V and J ends were trimmed by 4 bases and 5 bases, with 8 bases remaining between them. Looked up from germline, CDR1 is SEHNR and CDR2 is FQNEAQ (reference sequence). The CDR3 runs to 12 residues. In nucleotides, the CDR3 is TGTGCCAGCAGCTCTTGGCAGACTGAAGCTTTCTTT. The encoded protein is CASSSWQTEAFF.

Ten or more counts support this clonotype. This chain uses TRBV5-4 with TRBJ2-2; D is uncertain. The V and J ends lost 2 bases and 3 bases respectively, with 5 bases between them. CDR1 is SGHNT, CDR2 YYREEE, per germline (reference sequence). The CDR3 extends over 13 amino acids. CDR3 loop: CASSLTDTGELFF. DNA of the CDR3: TGTGCCAGCAGCTTAACGGACACCGGGGAGCTGTTTTTT.

This clonotype came up many times. V and J are TRBV12-3 or TRBV12-4 and TRBJ1-1, with 8 bases lining up with TRBD1. Germline trimming cut 10 bases from V and 4 bases from J; bases unmatched to any gene: 8. CDR3 length: 13 amino acids. The CDR3 DNA sequence: TGTGCCAATCTCAGGGGGCCGAGCACTGAAGCTTTCTTT. This encodes CANLRGPSTEAFF.

The genes are TRBV7-9 and TRBJ1-5, with D hard to call. Germline values: CDR1 SEHNR, CDR2 FQNEAQ (reference sequence). Trimming pared 5 bases from V and 0 bases from J, leaving 8 bases between. The CDR3 loop spans 14 amino acids. CDR3 nucleotide sequence: TGTGCCAGCAGCGCGGGTAATAGCAATCAGCCCCAGCATTTT. It is translated as CASSAGNSNQPQHF.

The sample holds many counts of this clonotype. The chain uses TRBV5-1 and TRBJ1-1; D gene uncertain. V was cut by 1 base and J by 5 bases, with 12 bases left in between. Per germline, CDR1 SGHRS and CDR2 YFSETQ. The CDR3 is 14 residues long. The CDR3 DNA follows: TGCGCCAGCAGCTTGTCCACCCTGAGGACTGAAGCTTTCTTT. Translating it yields CASSLSTLRTEAFF.

This chain joins TRBV6-1 and TRBJ1-6; D perhaps matches TRBD1 (5 bases). Germline V gene data show CDR1 as MNHNS and CDR2 as SASEGT. This CDR3 comprises 14 residues. V shed 8 bases and J shed 10 bases, with 18 bases lying between them. CDR3 region: CASSADIRDSPLHF. Written as DNA, the CDR3 is TGTGCCAGCTCGGCTGATATTCGGGACTCACCCCTCCACTTT.

This clonotype was counted between two and nine times. This sequence joins TRBV18 and TRBJ1-3; D is unresolved. Trimming pared 11 bases from V and 5 bases from J, leaving 16 bases between. Looked up from germline, CDR1 is KGHSH and CDR2 is LQKENI. This CDR3 is built from 13 residues. CDR3 coding DNA: TGTGCCGGCCAAATCGGGGATCGAAACACCATATATTTT. This gives the protein CAGQIGDRNTIYF.

This clonotype was counted ten times or more. V and J are TRBV11-2 and TRBJ1-3; the D is unclear. The germline CDR1 and CDR2 sequences are SGHAT and FQNNGV. This CDR3 spans 15 amino acids. V was trimmed by 3 bases and J by 2 bases, leaving 11 bases between them. The CDR3 DNA sequence: TGTGCCAGCAGCTTTGCCGGGAAGACTGGAAACACCATATATTTT. Translating gives CASSFAGKTGNTIYF.

The chain has TRBV7-2 and TRBJ2-2, with D maybe TRBD2 (5 bases). Germline CDR1 SGHTA, CDR2 FQGNSA. The ends were cut back, 1 base at V and 0 bases at J, with 9 bases in the middle. CDR3 size: 16 residues. The CDR3 reads CASSLEPRANTGELFF. The CDR3 DNA reads TGTGCCAGCAGCTTAGAACCGCGGGCGAACACCGGGGAGCTGTTTTTT.

This clonotype appeared a few times. The genes are TRBV6-5 and TRBJ1-2; D call uncertain. This CDR3 comprises 13 residues. With 0 bases removed from V and 5 bases from J, the gap between germline ends came to 7 bases. Germline values: CDR1 MNHEY, CDR2 SVGAGI. The CDR3 bases are TGTGCCAGCAGTTACTCGGCAGATTATGGCTACACCTTC. Translated: CASSYSADYGYTF.

CDR3 sequence: CATSHSPGRVDTQYF. CDR3 bases: TGTGCCACCAGCCACTCACCGGGGCGTGTAGATACGCAGTATTTT. This chain joins TRBV15 and TRBJ2-3, with D perhaps TRBD1 or TRBD2 (5 bases each). Trimming removed 5 bases from V and 5 bases from J, with 17 bases in between. Per the germline V gene, CDR1 is LNHNV and CDR2 is YYDKDF (reference sequence). CDR3 size: 15 residues.

This clonotype was seen a few times. The rearrangement uses TRBV7-2 and TRBJ1-2; D possibly corresponds to TRBD1 (5 bases). V lost 4 bases and J 7 bases, leaving 16 bases between the germline ends. Germline loops: CDR1 SGHTA, CDR2 FQGNSA. This CDR3 has 14 residues. CDR3 amino acids: CASSSPGKQAGYTF. CDR3 DNA sequence: TGTGCCAGCAGCTCCCCAGGGAAACAGGCTGGCTACACCTTC. The variable domain in full, with the rest retrieved from reference TRBV7-2 and TRBJ1-2, is GAGVSQSPSNKVTEKGKDVELRCDPISGHTALYWYRQSLGQGLEFLIYFQGNSAPDKSGLPSDRFSAERTGGSVSTLTIQRTQQEDSAVYLCASSSPGKQAGYTFGSGTRLTVV.

In its sample, this clonotype was seen many times. The genes are TRBV5-5 and TRBJ1-4; weak D call: TRBD1 (5 bases). V was cut by 4 bases and J by 7 bases, with 17 bases left in between. Per the germline V gene, CDR1 is SGHKS and CDR2 is YYEKEE (reference sequence). The CDR3 covers 15 residues. In DNA form, the CDR3 reads TGTGCCAGCAGCCTGGGGAGGGGATCAGTTGAAAAACTGTTTTTT. The encoded protein is CASSLGRGSVEKLFF.

This clonotype has at least ten counts. This chain uses TRBV7-3 with TRBJ2-1, with a possible D match to TRBD1 (6 bases). CDR1 and CDR2 (germline): SGHTA, FQGTGA. The CDR3 spans 13 residues. The V and J ends lost 6 bases and 7 bases respectively, with 13 bases between them. CDR3 nucleotide sequence: TGTGCCAGCAGGTCGTCAGGGGCAAATGAGCAGTTCTTC. It translates to CASRSSGANEQFF.

This clonotype was counted at least ten times. The CDR3 coding sequence is TGTGCCAGCAGCGTAGGGCGGACAGTCCTGTTCATGAACACTGAAGCTTTCTTT. Encoded protein: CASSVGRTVLFMNTEAFF. The chain combines TRBV9 with TRBJ1-1, with D possibly matching TRBD1 (6 bases). Trimming stripped 0 bases from V and 0 bases from J, with 18 bases between. There are 18 residues in the CDR3. The germline V gene encodes CDR1 SGDLS and CDR2 YYNGEE. The full variable domain, its missing parts supplied by reference TRBV9 and TRBJ1-1, is DSGVTQTPKHLITATGQRVTLRCSPRSGDLSVYWYQQSLDQGLQFLIQYYNGEERAKGNILERFSAQQFPDLHSELNLSSLELGDSALYFCASSVGRTVLFMNTEAFFGQGTRLTVV.

This clonotype has at least ten counts. The chain recombines TRBV4-2 with TRBJ1-4; 10 bases line up with TRBD1. This CDR3 is built from 15 residues. Germline V gene lookup returns CDR1 LGHNA and CDR2 YNFKEQ. J lost 6 bases, V lost 4 bases, and 5 bases had no gene match. DNA for the CDR3: TGTGCCAGCAGCCCAGCGGACAGGGGGGATGAAAAACTGTTTTTT. It is translated as CASSPADRGDEKLFF.